Described below is a single T cell receptor beta chain sequence and its context. What it binds is unknown. The PCR was carried out with 60 Vbeta primers and 13 Jbeta primers. Libraries were prepared by immunoSEQ multiplex PCR; TCRdb keeps only in-frame clonotypes and omits some of them. The table lists a few hundred thousand clones, roughly four fifths of them singletons. This specimen comes from a study of cytomegalovirus exposure and HLA in healthy donors. Whole-study results and caveats: In vitro experiments confirmed that three CMV-associated chains were specific for CMV antigens. The study labeled 150 or so TCR beta chains cytomegalovirus-associated. Links to common viral pathogens appeared, in a later analysis, for several of the most significant clusters.

V lost 3 bases, J lost 3 bases, and 8 bases stayed unmatched. The CDR3 consists of 15 residues. Germline CDR1 is PRHDT and CDR2 is FYEKMQ (reference sequence). Material for sequencing was PBMCs. The receptor's source is a girl aged 2 to 10 in good health and CMV-seronegative. The rearrangement uses TRBV13 and TRBJ2-7; 7 positions match TRBD2. The CDR3 bases are TGTGCCAGCAGCTTGGCCCTAGCGGCAGGCTACGAGCAGTACTTC. Residues: CASSLALAAGYEQYF.